The table lists the clone carrying this TCR beta chain with a count of one. This sample is drawn from a study of technical replicates of blood from several donors. The CDR3 is made up of 15 amino acids. Trimming cost V 5 bases and J 5 bases; bases outside gene matches: 5. CDR1 is SGHAT, CDR2 FQNNGV, per germline. Generated by immunoSEQ multiplex PCR, the TCRdb table keeps only in-frame clones and is missing some. The data contain about 100,000 clones, 95% of them singletons. Material: T cells isolated from PBMCs. The genes are TRBV11-2 and TRBJ2-2, with TRBD2 identical over 10 bases. This sequence originates from a human donor in good health. CDR3 amino acids: CASSRAGGGTGELFF. For the CDR3, the DNA is TGTGCCAGCAGCCGAGCGGGAGGGGGTACCGGGGAGCTGTTTTTT.